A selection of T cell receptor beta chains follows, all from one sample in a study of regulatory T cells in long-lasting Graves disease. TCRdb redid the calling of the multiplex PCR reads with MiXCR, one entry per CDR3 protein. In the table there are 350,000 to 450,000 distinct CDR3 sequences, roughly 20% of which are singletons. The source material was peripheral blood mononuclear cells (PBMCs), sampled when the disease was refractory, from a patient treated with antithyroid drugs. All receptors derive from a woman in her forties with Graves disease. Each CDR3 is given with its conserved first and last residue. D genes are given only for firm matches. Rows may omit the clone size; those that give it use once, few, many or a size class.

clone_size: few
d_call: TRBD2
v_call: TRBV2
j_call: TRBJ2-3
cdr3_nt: TGTGCCAGCAGTCCACGGGGGGGGACTAGCGGAGATACGCAGTATTTT
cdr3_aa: CASSPRGGTSGDTQYF

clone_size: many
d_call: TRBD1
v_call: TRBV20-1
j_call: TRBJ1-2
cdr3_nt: TGCAGTGCTAGTGAAGGCGGGACAGTCAACTATGGCTACACCTTC
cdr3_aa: CSASEGGTVNYGYTF

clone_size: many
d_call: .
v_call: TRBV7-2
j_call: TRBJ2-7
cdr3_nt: TGTGCCAGCAGCTTAGACTTCGCCTCCTACGAGCAGTACTTC
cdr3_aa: CASSLDFASYEQYF

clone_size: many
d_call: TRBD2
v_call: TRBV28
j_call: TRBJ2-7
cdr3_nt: TGTGCCAGCAGTTTACCCCTAACCTGGACTAGCGGGAGCTACGAGCAGTACTTC
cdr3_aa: CASSLPLTWTSGSYEQYF

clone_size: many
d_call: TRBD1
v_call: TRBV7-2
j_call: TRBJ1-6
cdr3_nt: TGTGCCAGCAGACTGCAGGGACAGGTTAATTCACCCCTCCACTTT
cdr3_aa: CASRLQGQVNSPLHF

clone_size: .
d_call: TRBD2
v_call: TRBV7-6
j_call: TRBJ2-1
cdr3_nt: TGTGCCAGCAGCTTGGACCCGGGACTAGCGGGAGGAAATGAGCAGTTCTTC
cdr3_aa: CASSLDPGLAGGNEQFF

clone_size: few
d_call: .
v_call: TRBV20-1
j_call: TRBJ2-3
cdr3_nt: TGCAGTGCTAGCGCGGGGCAAGAGGATATACTTTGGACAGATACGCAGTATTTT
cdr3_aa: CSASAGQEDILWTDTQYF

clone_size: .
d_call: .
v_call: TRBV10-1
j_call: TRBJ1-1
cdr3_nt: TGCGCCAACAGTGAGCGGCAATCGAACACTGAAGCTTTCTTT
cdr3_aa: CANSERQSNTEAFF

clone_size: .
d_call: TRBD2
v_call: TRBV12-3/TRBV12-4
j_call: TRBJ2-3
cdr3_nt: TGTGCCAGCAGTGCTAGCGGATCCATCCCAGATACGCAGTATTTT
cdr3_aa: CASSASGSIPDTQYF

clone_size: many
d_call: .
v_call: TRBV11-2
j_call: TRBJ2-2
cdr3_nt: TGTGCCAGCAGCCCCGCTGGGGTCGGGGAGCTGTTTTTT
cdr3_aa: CASSPAGVGELFF

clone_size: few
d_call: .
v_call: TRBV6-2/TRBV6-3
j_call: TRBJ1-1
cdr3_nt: TGTGCCAGCAGTTCCCATCGGCCCGTGAACACTGAAGCTTTCTTT
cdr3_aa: CASSSHRPVNTEAFF

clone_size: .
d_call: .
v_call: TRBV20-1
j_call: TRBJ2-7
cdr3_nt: TGCAGTGCCCACCTCCGAGGAGGGCCTCCCGAGCAGTACTTC
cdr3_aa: CSAHLRGGPPEQYF

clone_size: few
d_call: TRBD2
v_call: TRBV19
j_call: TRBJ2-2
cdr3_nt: TGTGCCAGTACCACCGGATACGGGGGGGATGGCGGGGAGCTGTTTTTT
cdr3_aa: CASTTGYGGDGGELFF

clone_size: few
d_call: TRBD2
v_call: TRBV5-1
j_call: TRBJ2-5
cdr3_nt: TGCGCCAGCAGGGATAGCGGGAGTATTGAGACCCAGTACTTC
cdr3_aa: CASRDSGSIETQYF

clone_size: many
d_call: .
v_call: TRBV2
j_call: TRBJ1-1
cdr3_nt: TGTGCCACTTGGACACGACAACAGGCTTTCTTT
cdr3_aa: CATWTRQQAFF

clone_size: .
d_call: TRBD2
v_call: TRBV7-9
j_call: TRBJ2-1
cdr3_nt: TGTGCCAGCAGCTTACGGGGATCTAGCGGGGCGTACAATGAGCAGTTCTTC
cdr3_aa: CASSLRGSSGAYNEQFF

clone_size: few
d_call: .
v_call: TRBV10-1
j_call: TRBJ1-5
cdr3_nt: TGCGCCACCTCCTTGGGGCTGGATCAGCCCCAGCATTTT
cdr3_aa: CATSLGLDQPQHF

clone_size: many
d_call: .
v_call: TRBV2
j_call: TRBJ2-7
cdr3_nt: TGTGCCAGCAGTGGAATCCGGGGCTACGAGCAGTACTTC
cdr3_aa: CASSGIRGYEQYF

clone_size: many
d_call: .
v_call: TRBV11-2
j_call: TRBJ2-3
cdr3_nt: TGTGCCAGCAGCCTAGCGTGGCGGACAGATACGCAGTATTTT
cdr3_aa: CASSLAWRTDTQYF

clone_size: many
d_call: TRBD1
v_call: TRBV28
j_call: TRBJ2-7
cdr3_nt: TGTGCCAGCAGTTCGGACAGGGTGGAGCAGTACTTC
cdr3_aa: CASSSDRVEQYF

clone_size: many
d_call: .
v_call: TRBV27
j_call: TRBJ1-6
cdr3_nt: TGTGCCAGCAGTATTACGGACCTAGGTCGGAATTCACCCCTCCACTTT
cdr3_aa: CASSITDLGRNSPLHF

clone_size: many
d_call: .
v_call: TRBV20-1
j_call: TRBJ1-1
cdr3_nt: TGCAGTGCTATCAGATACACAGGTGAAGCTTTCTTT
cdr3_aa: CSAIRYTGEAFF

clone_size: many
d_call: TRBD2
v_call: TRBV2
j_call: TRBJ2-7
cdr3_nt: TGTGCCAGCAGTGGGGGGGGTCTTTACGAGCAGTACTTC
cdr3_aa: CASSGGGLYEQYF

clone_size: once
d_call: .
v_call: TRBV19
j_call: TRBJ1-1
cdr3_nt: TGTGCCAGTAAATCGAGGGGGACCACTGAAGCTTTCTTT
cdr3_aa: CASKSRGTTEAFF

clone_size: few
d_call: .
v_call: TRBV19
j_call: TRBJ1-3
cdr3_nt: TGTGCCACAAGACAGCGATTTTCTGGAAACACCATATATTTT
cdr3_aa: CATRQRFSGNTIYF

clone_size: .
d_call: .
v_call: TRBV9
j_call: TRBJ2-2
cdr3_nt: TGTGCCAGCAGCGTAGGGATGGGGGAGCTGTTTTTT
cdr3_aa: CASSVGMGELFF

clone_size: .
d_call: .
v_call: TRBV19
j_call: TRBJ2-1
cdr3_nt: TGTGCCAGTAGTCGCAGGGATTCCCCCTACAATGAGCAGTTCTTC
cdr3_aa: CASSRRDSPYNEQFF

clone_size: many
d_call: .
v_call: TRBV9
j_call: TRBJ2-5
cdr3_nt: TGTGCCAGCAGCGTAGTGGGGTTTACCCAAGAGACCCAGTACTTC
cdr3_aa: CASSVVGFTQETQYF

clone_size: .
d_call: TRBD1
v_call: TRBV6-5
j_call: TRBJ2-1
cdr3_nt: TGTGCCAGCAGTTGGGACAGGAGCTCCTACAATGAGCAGTTCTTC
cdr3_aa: CASSWDRSSYNEQFF

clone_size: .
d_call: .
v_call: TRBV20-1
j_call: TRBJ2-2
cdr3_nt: TGCAGTGCTACGGGAGTCAGGACCGGGGAGCTGTTTTTT
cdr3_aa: CSATGVRTGELFF

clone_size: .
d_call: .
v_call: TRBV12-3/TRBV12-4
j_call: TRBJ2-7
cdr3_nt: TGTGCCAGCAGTAGGACAGCCCCCTACGAGCAGTACTTC
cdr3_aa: CASSRTAPYEQYF

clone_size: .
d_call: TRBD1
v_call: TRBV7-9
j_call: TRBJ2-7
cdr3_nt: TGTGCCAGCAGCTTGATGGAGACAGGGGGCTACGAGCAGTACTTC
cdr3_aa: CASSLMETGGYEQYF

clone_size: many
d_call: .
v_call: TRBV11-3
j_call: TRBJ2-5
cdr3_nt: TGTGCCAGCAGGGACAGAAGGGAGACCCAGTACTTC
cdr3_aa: CASRDRRETQYF

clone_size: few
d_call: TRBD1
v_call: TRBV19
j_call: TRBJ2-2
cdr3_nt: TGTGCCAGTAGTATAGATCGGGACAGGGGGTTGAACACCGGGGAGCTGTTTTTT
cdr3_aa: CASSIDRDRGLNTGELFF

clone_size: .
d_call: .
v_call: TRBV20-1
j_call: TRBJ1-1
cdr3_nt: TGCAGTGCTAGAGAGGACAGAGACACTGAAGCTTTCTTT
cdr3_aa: CSAREDRDTEAFF

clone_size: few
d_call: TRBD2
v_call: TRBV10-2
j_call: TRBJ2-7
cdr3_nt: TGCGCCAGCCAACTAGCGAAAAGCTCCTACGAGCAGTACTTC
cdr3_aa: CASQLAKSSYEQYF

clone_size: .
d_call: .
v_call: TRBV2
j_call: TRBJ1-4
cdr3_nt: TGTGCCAGCAGTCCGCAAGGGGGGCGAAGCGAAAAACTGTTTTTT
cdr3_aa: CASSPQGGRSEKLFF

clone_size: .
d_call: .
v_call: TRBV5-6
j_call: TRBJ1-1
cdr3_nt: TGTGCCAACAGCTTCGGGGGTACTGAAGCTTTCTTT
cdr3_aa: CANSFGGTEAFF

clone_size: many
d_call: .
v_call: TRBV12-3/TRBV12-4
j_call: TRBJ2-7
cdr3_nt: TGTGCCAGCAGTATACACTGGGGCGAGCAGTACTTC
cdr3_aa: CASSIHWGEQYF

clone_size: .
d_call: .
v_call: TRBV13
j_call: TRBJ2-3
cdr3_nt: TGTGCCAGCAGCCCTGGGGCCTTAGAATCCACAGATACGCAGTATTTT
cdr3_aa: CASSPGALESTDTQYF

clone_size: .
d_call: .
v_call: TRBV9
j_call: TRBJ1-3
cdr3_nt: TGTGCCAGCAGCGTAGGGGAGAACACCATATATTTT
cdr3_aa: CASSVGENTIYF

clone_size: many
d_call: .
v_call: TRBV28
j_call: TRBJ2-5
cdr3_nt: TGTGCCAGCAGTTACCCTAGCGTGGGAGGCGAGACCCAGTACTTC
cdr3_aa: CASSYPSVGGETQYF

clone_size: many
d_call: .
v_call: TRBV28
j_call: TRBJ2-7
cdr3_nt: TGTGCCAGCAGGCCGACGGTCCCCTACGAGCAGTACTTC
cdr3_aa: CASRPTVPYEQYF

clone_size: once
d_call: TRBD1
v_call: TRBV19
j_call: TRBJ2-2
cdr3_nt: TGTGCCAGTGTGACAGGGGGGAACACCGGGGAGCTGTTTTTT
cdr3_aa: CASVTGGNTGELFF

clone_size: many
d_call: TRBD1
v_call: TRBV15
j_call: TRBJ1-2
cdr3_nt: TGTGCCACCAGCAGAGCTACAGGGGTCTATGGCTACACCTTC
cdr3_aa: CATSRATGVYGYTF

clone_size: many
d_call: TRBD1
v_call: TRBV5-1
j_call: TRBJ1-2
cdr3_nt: TGCGCCAGCAGCGGAAGACAGGGGTCTAACTATGGCTACACCTTC
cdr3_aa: CASSGRQGSNYGYTF

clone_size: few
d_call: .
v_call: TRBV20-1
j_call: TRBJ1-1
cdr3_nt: TGCAGTGCTAGAGCCGGCGCAAGTGAAGCTTTCTTT
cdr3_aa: CSARAGASEAFF

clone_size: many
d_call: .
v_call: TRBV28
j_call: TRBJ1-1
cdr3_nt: TGTGCCAGCATGTCTTGGGGTAGGTACACTGAAGCTTTCTTT
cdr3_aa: CASMSWGRYTEAFF

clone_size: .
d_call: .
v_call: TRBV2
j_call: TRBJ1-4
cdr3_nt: TGTGCCAGCAGTAAAACAGCTGCAACTAATGAAAAACTGTTTTTT
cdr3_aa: CASSKTAATNEKLFF

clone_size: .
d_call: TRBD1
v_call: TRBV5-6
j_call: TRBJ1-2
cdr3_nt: TGTGCCAGCAGCACAATCCCGGGACAGGGGATCTATGGCTACACCTTC
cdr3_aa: CASSTIPGQGIYGYTF

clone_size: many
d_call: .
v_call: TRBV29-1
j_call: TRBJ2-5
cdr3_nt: TGCAGCGTTCCAACAGAAAAAGAGACCCAGTACTTC
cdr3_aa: CSVPTEKETQYF

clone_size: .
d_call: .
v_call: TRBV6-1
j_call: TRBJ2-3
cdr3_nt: TGTGCCAGCAGTGAAGCCCTAGCGAAGGCGCAGTATTTT
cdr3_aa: CASSEALAKAQYF

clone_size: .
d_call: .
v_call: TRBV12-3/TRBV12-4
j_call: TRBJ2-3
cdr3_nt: TGTGCCAGCAGTTCGGGGGTACCAGATACGCAGTATTTT
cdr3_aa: CASSSGVPDTQYF

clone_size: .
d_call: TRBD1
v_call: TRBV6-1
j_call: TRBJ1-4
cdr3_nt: TGTGCCAGCAGTCCACAGGGGTCCTATGGGGAAAAACTGTTTTTT
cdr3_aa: CASSPQGSYGEKLFF

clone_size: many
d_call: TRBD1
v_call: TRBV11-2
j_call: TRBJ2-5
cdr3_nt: TGTGCCACCCTATTTACAGGGGGCGAGACCCAGTACTTC
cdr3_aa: CATLFTGGETQYF

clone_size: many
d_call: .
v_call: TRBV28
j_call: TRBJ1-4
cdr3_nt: TGTGCCACTACGGTGAATGAAAAACTGTTTTTT
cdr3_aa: CATTVNEKLFF

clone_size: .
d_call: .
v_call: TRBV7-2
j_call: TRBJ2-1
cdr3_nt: TGTGCCAGCAGGTCAGGGGCCGACCCCTACAATGAGCAGTTCTTC
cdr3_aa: CASRSGADPYNEQFF

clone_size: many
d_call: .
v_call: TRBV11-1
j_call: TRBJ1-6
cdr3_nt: TGTGCCAGCAGCTTAATCAACGCGTATTCACCCCTCCACTTT
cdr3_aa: CASSLINAYSPLHF